The 8 T cell receptor beta chains in this list originate from one sample, sequenced in a study of immune cell composition in non-small cell lung cancer. This table comes from immunoSEQ multiplex PCR, and its TCRdb copy is limited to in-frame clones, with some not included. In the table there are 6,500 to 7,000 clones, about 83% of which are singletons. Normal lung was taken at the farthest possible site, at least 3 cm from tumour. Source material: non-adjacent lung tissue. The receptors were sampled from a human donor with non-small cell lung cancer.

The CDR3 coding sequence is TGTGCCAGCAGAACAGGGGGAGAGACCCAGTACTTC. The encoded protein is CASRTGGETQYF. The chain is built from TRBV6-5 and TRBJ2-5; 8 bases fit TRBD1. CDR3 length: 12 amino acids. Germline trimming cut 6 bases from V and 4 bases from J; bases unmatched to any gene: 1. Looked up from germline, CDR1 is MNHEY and CDR2 is SVGAGI.

The CDR3 DNA follows: TGTGCCAGCAGTTACCGAGATGGGCGGGCTTTCTTT. This translates into CASSYRDGRAFF. The V and J genes are TRBV6-5 and TRBJ1-1; D is ambiguous. This CDR3 has 12 residues. CDR1 MNHEY and CDR2 SVGAGI come from the germline V gene. Trimming pared 2 bases from V and 11 bases from J, leaving 12 bases between.

Points on this clone: The same CDR3 also results from other DNA sequences found in this sample. The chain recombines TRBV29-1 with TRBJ1-1; no clear D gene. This CDR3 has 13 residues. In germline, CDR1 is SQVTM, CDR2 ANQGSEA. V lost 1 base, J lost 2 bases, and 8 bases lay in between. The CDR3 DNA follows: TGCAGCGTTGAAGGGGGAGGAAACACTGAAGCTTTCTTT. Translation: CSVEGGGNTEAFF.

This clone is classed as large. CDR3: CASSPTTGFGDEQFF. The DNA for the CDR3 is TGTGCCAGCTCACCTACCACAGGGTTTGGAGATGAGCAGTTCTTC. The chain employs TRBV18 and TRBJ2-1; D might be TRBD1 (6 bases). This CDR3 is 15 amino acids long. Trimming stripped 3 bases from V and 8 bases from J, with 17 bases between. Per germline, CDR1 KGHSH and CDR2 LQKENI.

The J gene is TRBJ1-6, the V gene TRBV18; D unresolved. V lost 7 bases to trimming and J lost 18 bases, with 19 bases between them. The CDR3 loop spans 12 amino acids. Germline values: CDR1 KGHSH, CDR2 LQKENI. Here the CDR3 DNA reads TGTGCCAGCTTCACCAGTGGTTCTCAACCCCACTTT. Its translation is CASFTSGSQPHF.

The V and J genes are TRBV19 and TRBJ1-4; 8 bases align to TRBD1. The V gene end was trimmed by 10 bases and the J gene end by 1 base; junction bases not matched to a gene: 5. The CDR3 loop spans 14 amino acids. The germline gives CDR1 LNHDA, CDR2 SQIVND (reference sequence). The CDR3 protein is CATDRGGTNEKLFF. The CDR3 coding sequence is TGTGCCACCGACAGGGGTGGAACTAATGAAAAACTGTTTTTT.

The V call is TRBV6-4, the J call TRBJ1-3, with D tentatively TRBD1 (6 bases). This CDR3 spans 15 amino acids. The germline V gene encodes CDR1 MRHNA and CDR2 SNTAGT. Trimming took off 2 bases at V and 2 bases at J, with 10 bases between the two ends. CDR3 loop: CASSDRGSAGNTIYF. CDR3 DNA sequence: TGTGCCAGCAGTGACAGGGGGAGCGCTGGAAACACCATATATTTT.

The chain is built from TRBV12-5 and TRBJ1-5, with D unresolved. The V gene lost 2 bases and the J gene lost 0 bases, with 11 bases spanning the gap. Per the germline V gene, CDR1 is LGHNT and CDR2 is FRNRAP. There are 16 residues in the CDR3. CDR3 residues: CASGLRRGGSNQPQHF. In nucleotides, the CDR3 is TGTGCTAGTGGTTTGCGACGGGGAGGTAGCAATCAGCCCCAGCATTTT.